What follows are 10 T cell receptor beta chains derived from one specimen sequenced in a study of blood T cells in healthy people across ages. For the second PCR, which ran for about 7 to 11 cycles, a sample-barcoded 5' primer and a J-beta primer mix were used. One entry per CDR3 protein, called by TCRdb with MiXCR from the 5' RACE reads. The sample lists about 680,000 distinct CDR3 sequences, around 45% occurring once. The sequenced sample consisted of blood. The receptors come from an older woman in good health.

DNA of the CDR3: TGTGCCAGCAGCCGGACAGGGGGCCTTGTCGAGCAGTACTTC. This translates into CASSRTGGLVEQYF. The J gene is TRBJ2-5, the V gene TRBV9; 11 bases fit TRBD1. The J call may not be correct, given that the DNA end is closer to TRBJ2-7. This CDR3 is built from 14 residues. From germline, CDR1 is SGDLS and CDR2 YYNGEE.

The CDR3 is CATSGGHSGANVLTF. The CDR3 DNA follows: TGTGCCACCAGTGGGGGACACTCTGGGGCCAACGTCCTGACTTTC. The rearrangement uses TRBV24-1 and TRBJ2-6; maybe TRBD1 (6 bases). Germline V gene data show CDR1 as KGHDR and CDR2 as SFDVKD. The CDR3 contains 15 residues. V dropped 5 bases and J dropped 0 bases, with 7 bases sitting between them.

This chain uses TRBV7-9 with TRBJ1-1; D not resolved. The CDR3 totals 13 residues. Germline assignment: CDR1 SEHNR and CDR2 FQNEAQ (reference sequence). V dropped 5 bases and J dropped 10 bases, with 17 bases sitting between them. DNA for the CDR3: TGTGCCAGCAGCCCCGACCCGAAGAGTGGAGCTTTCTTT. Translation gives CASSPDPKSGAFF. The whole variable domain, remainder taken from reference TRBV7-9 and TRBJ1-1, is DTGVSQNPRHKITKRGQNVTFRCDPISEHNRLYWYRQTLGQGPEFLTYFQNEAQLEKSRLLSDRFSAERPKGSFSTLEIQRTEQGDSAMYLCASSPDPKSGAFFGQGTRLTVV.

The V call is TRBV9, the J call TRBJ2-1, with no clear D. The CDR3 loop spans 14 amino acids. Germline lookup yields CDR1 SGDLS and CDR2 YYNGEE. V lost 4 bases and J lost 6, with 14 bases in between. The CDR3 region has the DNA TGTGCCAGCAGCCGTGCAACCTACGGCAATGAGCAGTTCTTC. Encoded protein: CASSRATYGNEQFF.

The gene calls are TRBV15 and TRBJ2-3; no clear D. The V gene lost 5 bases and the J gene lost 4 bases, with 13 bases spanning the gap. Germline-derived CDR1 and CDR2 are LNHNV and YYDKDF (reference sequence). The CDR3 totals 14 residues. DNA of the CDR3: TGTGCCACCAGCCCCCGGGCCGGGCCAGATACGCAGTATTTT. Residues: CATSPRAGPDTQYF.

The chain carries TRBV7-2 and TRBJ2-5, with no clear D. Germline loops: CDR1 SGHTA, CDR2 FQGNSA. CDR3 length: 15 amino acids. V was cut by 4 bases and J by 0 bases, with 12 bases left in between. CDR3 sequence (DNA): TGTGCCAGCAGCTCCCGTCCTCTGCACCAAGAGACCCAGTACTTC. The encoded protein is CASSSRPLHQETQYF.

The DNA of the CDR3 is TGCAGTGCCCTCCCGGGCAATGAGCAGTACTTC. It is translated as CSALPGNEQYF. J is TRBJ2-7 and V is TRBV20-1; no reliable D call. In germline, CDR1 is DFQATT, CDR2 SNEGSKA (reference sequence). V was trimmed by 6 bases and J by 7 bases, leaving 13 bases between them. The CDR3 is 11 residues long.

The DNA for the CDR3 is TGTGCCAGCAGTTCCCTACCGAACACTGAAGCTTTCTTT. It translates to CASSSLPNTEAFF. This sequence joins TRBV28 and TRBJ1-1; D not certain. V was cut by 4 bases and J by 1 base, with 7 bases left in between. Per the germline V gene, CDR1 is MDHEN and CDR2 is SYDVKM. The CDR3 is 13 residues long.

This clonotype was seen a handful of times. The V call is TRBV19, the J call TRBJ1-4; D unresolved. Trimming pared 3 bases from V and 0 bases from J, leaving 5 bases between. The CDR3 is 14 amino acids. Germline lookup yields CDR1 LNHDA and CDR2 SQIVND (reference sequence). The CDR3: CASSITATNEKLFF. For the CDR3, the DNA is TGTGCCAGTAGTATTACTGCAACTAATGAAAAACTGTTTTTT.

This clonotype was counted a few times. The gene calls are TRBV12-3 or TRBV12-4 and TRBJ2-1, with D tentatively TRBD2 (6 bases). The CDR3 length is 16 residues. The V end lost 7 bases, the J end lost 0 bases, and 16 bases lay between the germline ends. The chain's CDR3 is CASMWVSGSSYNEQFF. CDR3 sequence (DNA): TGTGCCAGCATGTGGGTTAGCGGAAGCTCCTACAATGAGCAGTTCTTC.